A selection of T cell receptor beta chains follows, all from one sample in a study of T-cell reconstitution after alpha-beta-depleted transplantation in children. TCRdb passed the PCR reads through MiXCR, listing each CDR3 protein once. The data contain about 980,000 distinct CDR3 sequences, about 30% of them seen just once; the ten biggest clones take up around 30%. The source material was PBMCs, mostly from graft donor cells, sampled 360 days after TCRalphabeta/CD19-depleted stem cell transplant. The receptors stem from a boy under two years old who had a stem cell transplant for SCID, so the T cells may come from the graft donor. Each CDR3 is given with its conserved first and last residue. A D gene is named only where the DNA matches it firmly. A row's size may be missing; if present it is once, few, many or a size class.

v_gene	j_gene	d_gene	abundance	CDR3aa	CDR3nt
TRBV27	TRBJ2-7	TRBD1	few	CASSFLGQGLYEQYF	TGTGCCAGCAGTTTTCTGGGACAGGGACTATACGAGCAGTACTTC
TRBV7-9	TRBJ2-3	TRBD2	few	CASSPRDSGGDTQYF	TGTGCCAGCAGCCCGAGGGATAGCGGGGGGGATACGCAGTATTTT
TRBV10-1	TRBJ2-3	-	-	CASSCCGATDTQYF	TGCGCCAGCAGTTGCTGCGGGGCCACAGATACGCAGTATTTT
TRBV29-1	TRBJ2-4	TRBD2	-	CSVAGTSGGYKNIQYF	TGCAGCGTTGCCGGGACTAGCGGGGGGTACAAAAACATTCAGTACTTC
TRBV10-3	TRBJ2-1	TRBD2	-	CAIGGLARDEQFF	TGTGCCATCGGGGGACTAGCGCGCGATGAGCAGTTCTTC
TRBV29-1	TRBJ2-7	-	-	CSVEGPANSYEQYF	TGCAGCGTTGAGGGCCCCGCGAACTCCTACGAGCAGTACTTC
TRBV18	TRBJ2-2	-	few	CASSPVSGRNTGELFF	TGTGCCAGCTCACCAGTCTCAGGCCGGAACACCGGGGAGCTGTTTTTT
TRBV6-5	TRBJ1-2	-	-	CASSYSKKSYGYTF	TGTGCCAGCAGTTACTCGAAAAAGAGCTATGGCTACACCTTC
TRBV29-1	TRBJ1-1	-	many	CSVARVLMNTEAFF	TGCAGCGTTGCACGAGTCCTCATGAACACTGAAGCTTTCTTT
TRBV28	TRBJ1-2	-	few	CASSFGRDGYTF	TGTGCCAGCAGTTTTGGCCGAGATGGCTACACCTTC
TRBV20-1	TRBJ2-4	-	few	CSAIRVWTKNIQYF	TGCAGTGCTATTAGGGTTTGGACCAAAAACATTCAGTACTTC
TRBV2	TRBJ1-1	-	few	CASTEWQGSEAFF	TGTGCCAGCACTGAATGGCAGGGCAGTGAAGCTTTCTTT
TRBV12-3/TRBV12-4	TRBJ2-7	-	few	CASRPSGVYEQYF	TGTGCCAGCAGACCGTCGGGGGTCTACGAGCAGTACTTC
TRBV12-3/TRBV12-4	TRBJ2-3	-	-	CASSRWGAVNTDTQYF	TGTGCCAGCAGCCGCTGGGGAGCGGTCAACACAGATACGCAGTATTTT
TRBV12-3/TRBV12-4	TRBJ1-1	-	-	CASSLNSNSEAFF	TGTGCCAGCAGTTTAAACTCCAACAGTGAAGCTTTCTTT
TRBV20-1	TRBJ2-3	TRBD2	-	CSAATSGGYTDTQYF	TGCAGTGCTGCGACTAGCGGGGGCTACACAGATACGCAGTATTTT
TRBV12-3/TRBV12-4	TRBJ2-3	TRBD1	-	CATYRGQSQDTQYF	TGTGCCACCTACAGGGGGCAGTCACAAGATACGCAGTATTTT
TRBV20-1	TRBJ1-1	-	-	CSARTTEAFF	TGCAGTGCTAGGACGACCGAAGCTTTCTTT
TRBV6-5	TRBJ1-4	-	-	CASSYSQAPNEKLFF	TGTGCCAGCAGTTACTCTCAGGCGCCAAATGAAAAACTGTTTTTT
TRBV3-1	TRBJ2-1	-	few	CASSQRTRTEQFF	TGTGCCAGCAGCCAACGGACCCGAACGGAGCAGTTCTTC
TRBV20-1	TRBJ2-7	-	-	CSAAGDYEQYF	TGCAGTGCTGCGGGTGACTACGAGCAGTACTTC